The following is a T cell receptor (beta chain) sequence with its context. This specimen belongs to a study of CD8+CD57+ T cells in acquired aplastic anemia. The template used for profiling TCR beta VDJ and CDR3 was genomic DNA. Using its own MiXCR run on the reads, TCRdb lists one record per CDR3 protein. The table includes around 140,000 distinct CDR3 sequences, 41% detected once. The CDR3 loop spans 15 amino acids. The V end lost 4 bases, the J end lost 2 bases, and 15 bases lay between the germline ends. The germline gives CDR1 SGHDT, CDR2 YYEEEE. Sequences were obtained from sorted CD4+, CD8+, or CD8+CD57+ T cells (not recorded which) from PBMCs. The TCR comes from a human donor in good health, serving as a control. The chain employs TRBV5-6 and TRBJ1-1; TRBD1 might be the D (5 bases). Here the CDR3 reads CASSRDGELNTEAFF. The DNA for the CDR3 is TGTGCCAGCAGCCGGGACGGGGAACTTAACACTGAAGCTTTCTTT.